The 29 T cell receptor beta chains below were found in one sample sequenced in a study of T cell responses to AZD1222 COVID-19 vaccine. Repertoires were generated with immunoSEQ multiplex PCR, while TCRdb's copy carries only in-frame clones and drops some. The sample contains some 180,000 clones, over 80% of which appear only once. The material sequenced was peripheral blood, taken 28 days after the second dose of the MenACWY control vaccine. Source of these receptors: an adult who received the MenACWY meningococcal vaccine as a control.

As for this clone: The germline gene is not matched at one end of the junction; a read error may be the cause. The chain joins TRBV6-5 to TRBJ1-1, with TRBD1 as a possible D gene (6 bases). Germline V gene sequence: CDR1 MNHEY, CDR2 SVGAGI. The CDR3 is 14 amino acids. The CDR3 region has the DNA TGTGCCAGCAGTCACTCAGGGGACGGGACTGAAGCTTTCTTT. This codes for CASSHSGDGTEAFF.

The rearrangement joins TRBV2 to TRBJ2-2; weak D call: TRBD1 (6 bases). Germline V lookup: CDR1 SNHLY, CDR2 FYNNEI. The CDR3 totals 13 residues. Trimming cost V 8 bases and J 8 bases, with 15 bases left between them. The CDR3 DNA sequence: TGTGCCAGCGGGGGCCTCCCGGGAGGGGAGCTGTTTTTT. Residues: CASGGLPGGELFF.

This sequence joins TRBV6-5 and TRBJ1-5; D is unresolved. This CDR3 contains 15 residues. Germline V gives CDR1 MNHEY, CDR2 SVGAGI. V lost 0 bases, J lost 1 base, and 7 bases lay in between. The CDR3 coding sequence is TGTGCCAGCAGTTACTCACGGAAAAGCAATCAGCCCCAGCATTTT. This encodes CASSYSRKSNQPQHF.

V gene TRBV5-1 combines with J gene TRBJ2-3; the match to TRBD2 covers 7 bases. V lost 0 bases, J lost 5 bases, and 9 bases stayed unmatched. The CDR3 has 16 residues. Germline V gene lookup returns CDR1 SGHRS and CDR2 YFSETQ. The CDR3 reads CASSLEVVAGVDTQYF. The CDR3 DNA follows: TGCGCCAGCAGCTTGGAGGTAGTGGCGGGGGTAGATACGCAGTATTTT.

V is TRBV29-1 and J is TRBJ1-1; possible D gene TRBD1, 5 bases. Germline loops: CDR1 SQVTM, CDR2 ANQGSEA. V lost 7 bases and J lost 4, with 16 bases in between. The CDR3 is made up of 13 amino acids. CDR3: CSADGTRGTEAFF. The CDR3 DNA follows: TGCAGCGCCGATGGTACGAGGGGCACTGAAGCTTTCTTT.

J is TRBJ1-2 and V is TRBV28; no clear D. The CDR3 sequence is 14 residues long. Trimming pared 7 bases from V and 4 bases from J, leaving 16 bases between. CDR1 is MDHEN and CDR2 is SYDVKM in the germline V gene. CDR3 amino acids: CASTPSGPFYGYTF. CDR3 nucleotide sequence: TGTGCCAGCACCCCTTCCGGGCCCTTCTATGGCTACACCTTC.

V is TRBV27 and J is TRBJ2-2; 7 positions agree with TRBD2. Germline trimming cut 2 bases from V and 5 bases from J; bases unmatched to any gene: 11. CDR1 is MNHEY, CDR2 SMNVEV, per germline (reference sequence). The CDR3 length is 17 residues. For the CDR3, the DNA is TGTGCCAGCAGTTTACGCGGGCAGCGGGACTTTACCGGGGAGCTGTTTTTT. Protein sequence: CASSLRGQRDFTGELFF.

The V call is TRBV9, the J call TRBJ2-5; the D gene is possibly TRBD1 (6 bases). This CDR3 comprises 14 residues. V shed 0 bases and J shed 4 bases, with 10 bases lying between them. CDR1 SGDLS and CDR2 YYNGEE come from the germline V gene. The CDR3 is CASSVVGGLETQYF. CDR3 DNA sequence: TGTGCCAGCAGCGTAGTTGGGGGCCTAGAGACCCAGTACTTC.

The chain combines TRBV10-1 with TRBJ1-2; D is uncertain. Germline V gene lookup returns CDR1 WNHNN and CDR2 SYGVQD (reference sequence). V lost 2 bases and J 8 bases, leaving 15 bases between the germline ends. This CDR3 region has 14 residues. DNA for the CDR3: TGCGCCAGCAGTGAGAGGGCTTTCAGTGGAGGCTACACCTTC. This translates into CASSERAFSGGYTF.

A single count supports this clone. The genes are TRBV18 and TRBJ1-1; D remains unclear. Germline V CDR1 and CDR2: KGHSH, LQKENI. CDR3 length equals 14 residues. V lost 2 bases and J lost 6, with 13 bases in between. CDR3 coding DNA: TGTGCCAGCTCACCAGTCCCGCGAGGACCTGAAGCTTTCTTT. This sequence encodes CASSPVPRGPEAFF.

The chain couples TRBV10-3 to TRBJ1-1, with D unclear. The CDR3 contains 14 residues. CDR1 ENHRY and CDR2 SYGVKD come from the germline V gene. V was trimmed by 4 bases and J by 5 bases, leaving 14 bases between them. In nucleotides, the CDR3 is TGTGCCATCAGTGGAGGACGCCTGGGAACTGAAGCTTTCTTT. Residues: CAISGGRLGTEAFF.

The chain employs TRBV2 and TRBJ2-2; a weak D match, TRBD1 (6 bases). Germline CDR1 reads SNHLY; CDR2 reads FYNNEI. Deletions cut 8 bases from V and 7 bases from J, with 17 bases between. The CDR3 has 14 amino acids. The CDR3 loop is CASRTQGQGGELFF. The CDR3 bases are TGTGCCAGCCGGACGCAGGGGCAGGGCGGGGAGCTGTTTTTT.

This chain uses TRBV4-2 with TRBJ1-6; tentatively, D is TRBD1 (6 bases). Per germline, CDR1 LGHNA and CDR2 YNFKEQ. The CDR3 contains 15 residues. V gave up 5 bases and J gave up 6 bases, with 14 bases separating them. The CDR3 region has the DNA TGTGCCAGCAGCTTCGCGCCACAGGGTAATTCACCCCTCCACTTT. Its translation is CASSFAPQGNSPLHF.

The chain is built from TRBV27 and TRBJ1-5, with 8 nucleotides matching TRBD1. V was pared by 2 bases and J by 10 bases, with 10 bases of the junction left unmatched. The CDR3 consists of 15 residues. The V gene's germline CDR1 is MNHEY and CDR2 SMNVEV (reference sequence). CDR3 in DNA: TGTGCCAGCAGTTTAGTTGGACAGGGCAATCTACCCCAGCATTTT. Translating it yields CASSLVGQGNLPQHF.

V is TRBV27 and J is TRBJ2-2; possible D gene TRBD1, 6 bases. Germline lookup yields CDR1 MNHEY and CDR2 SMNVEV (reference sequence). The length of the CDR3 is 16 residues. Trimming pared 7 bases from V and 2 bases from J, leaving 17 bases between. CDR3 loop: CASKQGSPLNTGELFF. The CDR3 DNA is TGTGCCAGCAAACAGGGTTCTCCCCTTAACACCGGGGAGCTGTTTTTT.

CDR3 coding DNA: TGTGCCAGCTCACGCGGGACACGTAGCAATCAGCCCCAGCATTTT. Protein: CASSRGTRSNQPQHF. The chain employs TRBV18 and TRBJ1-5, with TRBD1 as a possible D gene (6 bases). Germline CDR1 is KGHSH and CDR2 is LQKENI. CDR3 length: 15 residues. The V end was cut by 4 bases, the J end by 0 bases, with 10 bases between.

This clone was recorded only once. This chain links TRBV7-3 with TRBJ1-2, with 9 nucleotides matching TRBD1. The germline gives CDR1 SGHTA, CDR2 FQGTGA. V gave up 4 bases and J gave up 7 bases; unmatched junction bases: 4. This CDR3 is built from 13 residues. The CDR3 region is CASSSGQGRGYTF. The CDR3, as DNA: TGTGCCAGCAGCTCGGGACAGGGACGTGGCTACACCTTC.

The rearrangement links TRBV12-3 or TRBV12-4 to TRBJ1-5, with D unresolved. The CDR3 has 12 residues. The V end lost 3 bases, the J end lost 7 bases, and 7 bases lay between the germline ends. The DNA of the CDR3 is TGTGCCAGCAGTTTGTCCCTGCAGCCCCAGCATTTT. Its translation is CASSLSLQPQHF.

The V call is TRBV12-5, the J call TRBJ1-5, with 7 positions matching TRBD1. Germline CDR1 and CDR2: LGHNT and FRNRAP. The CDR3 spans 18 residues. V was clipped by 2 bases and J by 0 bases; unmatched bases: 10. In DNA, the CDR3 is TGTGCTAGTGGTTTGTCCTACAACAGGGGCTATAGCAATCAGCCCCAGCATTTT. Encoded protein: CASGLSYNRGYSNQPQHF.

The gene calls are TRBV3-1 (or the pseudogene TRBV3-2) and TRBJ1-3; D is possibly TRBD1 (5 bases). CDR1 is LGHDT, CDR2 YNNKEL, per germline (reference sequence). There are 15 residues in the CDR3. The germline V and J ends were trimmed by 1 base and 12 bases, with 19 bases remaining between them. Here the CDR3 reads CASSQGTTGGGGIYF. As DNA, the CDR3 is TGTGCCAGCAGCCAAGGGACAACAGGTGGTGGGGGCATATATTTT.

The chain combines TRBV29-1 with TRBJ2-2; D possibly corresponds to TRBD1 (6 bases). The CDR3 consists of 13 residues. Trimming removed 7 bases from V and 3 bases from J, with 12 bases in between. Per germline, CDR1 SQVTM and CDR2 ANQGSEA. CDR3 sequence reads: CSARQEYTGELFF. CDR3 bases: TGCAGCGCTAGACAGGAGTACACCGGGGAGCTGTTTTTT.

This sequence joins TRBV5-6 and TRBJ1-1, with D possibly being TRBD1 (5 bases). The CDR3 contains 13 residues. The germline V gene encodes CDR1 SGHDT and CDR2 YYEEEE. The germline V and J ends were trimmed by 1 base and 4 bases, with 8 bases remaining between them. The CDR3 reads CASSLIRGTEAFF. CDR3 in DNA: TGTGCCAGCAGCTTGATAAGGGGCACTGAAGCTTTCTTT.

The rearrangement uses TRBV7-2 and TRBJ1-2, with unresolved D. Trimming removed 10 bases from V and 5 bases from J, with 14 bases in between. This CDR3 is built from 12 residues. CDR1 is SGHTA, CDR2 FQGNSA, per germline. CDR3 nucleotides: TGTGCCACACGAGACGGAGAATATGGCTACACCTTC. This encodes CATRDGEYGYTF.

This clone was seen a few times. The chain couples TRBV5-1 to TRBJ2-1; 8 bases agree with TRBD2. V lost 1 base to trimming and J lost 2 bases; unmatched junction nucleotides: 11. The CDR3 is 18 residues long. Germline-derived CDR1 and CDR2 are SGHRS and YFSETQ. The CDR3 here is CASSLITGGHFTYNEQFF. DNA of the CDR3: TGCGCCAGCAGCTTGATAACGGGGGGGCATTTTACCTACAATGAGCAGTTCTTC.

This clone was found once. V usage is TRBV3-1 (or the pseudogene TRBV3-2) and J usage is TRBJ1-2, with no clear D. Trimming cost V 0 bases and J 0 bases, with 8 bases left between them. The CDR3 is 15 residues long. Germline CDR1 and CDR2: LGHDT and YNNKEL (reference sequence). CDR3 residues: CASSQDWTANYGYTF. CDR3 bases: TGTGCCAGCAGCCAAGATTGGACGGCTAACTATGGCTACACCTTC.

V is TRBV30 and J is TRBJ1-4; no reliable D call. Per germline, CDR1 GTSNPN and CDR2 SVGIG (reference sequence). This CDR3 is 12 amino acids long. The ends were cut back, 0 bases at V and 8 bases at J, with 7 bases in the middle. CDR3 sequence: CAWSVHGEKLFF. The CDR3 DNA is TGTGCCTGGAGTGTACATGGGGAAAAACTGTTTTTT.

This clone was seen once. The chain employs TRBV20-1 and TRBJ2-6, with D unclear. Germline-derived CDR1 and CDR2 are DFQATT and SNEGSKA (reference sequence). The CDR3 has 13 amino acids. V was clipped by 3 bases and J by 0 bases, with 3 bases between them. Here the CDR3 DNA reads TGCAGTGCTAGTGGCTCTGGGGCCAACGTCCTGACTTTC. Amino acid sequence: CSASGSGANVLTF.

The chain employs TRBV10-3 and TRBJ1-1; maybe TRBD1 (6 bases). This CDR3 is built from 14 residues. Germline CDR1 and CDR2: ENHRY and SYGVKD. Trimming cost V 6 bases and J 2 bases, with 13 bases left between them. CDR3 DNA sequence: TGTGCCATCAGCCGGACAGCAGATAACACTGAAGCTTTCTTT. Protein product: CAISRTADNTEAFF.

The CDR3 loop reads CASRPLGGPEAFF. The CDR3 DNA follows: TGTGCCAGCAGACCCTTAGGGGGCCCTGAAGCTTTCTTT. The gene calls are TRBV6-5 and TRBJ1-1; 7 bases fit TRBD1. Germline V lookup: CDR1 MNHEY, CDR2 SVGAGI. V was clipped by 6 bases and J by 6 bases; unmatched bases: 7. The CDR3 spans 13 residues.